This T cell receptor (beta chain) originates from a study of T cell changes during pregnancy in multiple sclerosis (dated by TCRdb to about 2019). Some background on the complete study: The study examined how the T cell repertoire changed over the course of pregnancy in women with multiple sclerosis.

Measured from the cysteine to the phenylalanine, the CDR3 is 15 residues long. The only DNA kept is the CDR3, 45 bases in frame from the first base. CDR1 and CDR2 were assigned from the germline V gene (reference sequence) as MNHNY and SVGAGI. V is reduced by 2 bases and J by 9 bases, leaving a spacing of 14 bases between them. Receptors were amplified or captured by the immunoSEQ multiplex PCR assay. In TCRdb, the immuneACCESS table is reduced to in-frame sequences with V and J assigned. These tables do not hold every clone; where another copy was compared, an unresolved V gene accounts for under half, and the others remain unexplained. A total of over 20,000 clones appear in this sample, roughly 89% of them only once. The ten biggest clones cover 0.67% of the sample. This clone was observed a few times. Its antigen is not yet known. No per-base quality is available; no much larger clone lies one base away.

The rearranged segments are TRBV6-6 and TRBJ1-6, and perhaps TRBD1 as D gene, on 5 matching bases. This clonotype was sampled from a female donor in good health, enrolled as a control in a pregnancy study. The starting material was CD4+ T cells from peripheral blood mononuclear cells, obtained in the third trimester of pregnancy. The CDR3 in this case is CASSYPGTPGSPLHF. The nucleotide sequence reads as follows: TGTGCCAGCAGTTACCCGGGGACTCCGGGTTCACCCCTCCACTTT.